The T cell receptor beta chain under discussion was sequenced for a study of blood T cells in healthy people across ages. The CDR3 spans 15 residues. Germline CDR1 is MNHEY and CDR2 is SMNVEV (reference sequence). Trimming pared 6 bases from V and 6 bases from J, leaving 18 bases between. It was with a sample-barcoded 5' primer and a J-beta primer mix that a second PCR of about 6 to 11 cycles was run. A single record per CDR3 protein comes from TCRdb applying MiXCR to the 5' RACE reads. This table holds about 570,000 distinct CDR3 sequences, 25% to 30% found once. The material sequenced was blood. The J gene is TRBJ2-1, the V gene TRBV27; tentatively, D is TRBD1 (6 bases). This receptor was obtained from a woman aged 70-85 years in good health. CDR3: CASSPTTGLGNEQFF. As DNA, the CDR3 is TGTGCCAGCAGCCCTACAACAGGGTTGGGCAATGAGCAGTTCTTC.